The entry below gives a single TCR beta chain sequence along with its context. The antigen remains undetermined. The PCR contained 60 Vbeta and 13 Jbeta primers. Profiling relied on immunoSEQ multiplex PCR, and the TCRdb table lists in-frame clones only, not all of them. The repertoire holds 90,000 to 110,000 clones, 65% to 85% seen once, with about 5% in the top ten. This entry belongs to a study of cytomegalovirus exposure and HLA in healthy donors. Across the study: Some 87 million unique TCRs from HLA-typed donors were held in an early release of data.

Every donor was a healthy person donating bone marrow. V was pared by 5 bases and J by 7 bases, with 13 bases of the junction left unmatched. This CDR3 contains 15 residues. Germline V gene sequence: CDR1 SGHNT, CDR2 YYREEE (reference sequence). Findings and limits, study-wide: The study put some 160 TCR beta chains on its list as cytomegalovirus-associated. It emerged from a later analysis that several of the most significant clusters appeared to be linked to common viral pathogens.

The chain couples TRBV5-4 to TRBJ2-7, with 9 nucleotides matching TRBD2. What was sequenced was PBMCs. The source of this sequence is a male donor in good health and CMV-seronegative. CDR3 sequence reads: CASSIFLAGDEEQYF. DNA of the CDR3: TGTGCCAGCAGTATTTTTTTAGCGGGAGATGAAGAGCAGTACTTC.